Below, 31 T cell receptor beta chains from the same sample are listed, as sequenced in a study of blood T cell repertoires in COVID-19. Assay used: immunoSEQ multiplex PCR; TCRdb lists only in-frame clones, some missing. The sample has tens of thousands of clones; roughly 80% are singletons. Sample: peripheral blood. Receptors originate from a woman in her fifties or sixties with acute or convalescent COVID-19.

V and J are TRBV11-1 and TRBJ1-1, with D unresolved. CDR1 SGHAT and CDR2 FQDESV come from the germline V gene (reference sequence). Trimming took 6 bases from V and 5 from J, leaving 13 bases between them. This CDR3 contains 13 residues. CDR3 sequence (DNA): TGTGCCAGCAGATCACTCGTAAGAACTGAAGCTTTCTTT. It yields the protein CASRSLVRTEAFF.

This chain uses TRBV6-5 with TRBJ2-3, with D unresolved. Germline CDR1 and CDR2: MNHEY and SVGAGI. CDR3 length: 12 residues. The V gene lost 6 bases and the J gene lost 2 bases, with 6 bases spanning the gap. The CDR3 sequence is CASRKHTDTQYF. CDR3 bases: TGTGCCAGCAGGAAACACACAGATACGCAGTATTTT.

About this clone itself: Germline is not matched at one junction end, which may reflect a read error. The V call is TRBV6-1, the J call TRBJ1-1; D is ambiguous. This CDR3 contains 14 residues. In germline, CDR1 is MNHNS, CDR2 SASEGT. CDR3 residues: CASREGPRAGEAFF. CDR3 coding DNA: TGTGCCAGCAGAGAAGGGCCAAGGGCGGGGGAAGCTTTCTTT.

The V gene is TRBV29-1, the J gene TRBJ1-2, with unresolved D. V shed 6 bases and J shed 2 bases, with 13 bases lying between them. The germline CDR1 and CDR2 sequences are SQVTM and ANQGSEA. The CDR3 runs to 13 residues. The CDR3 bases are TGCAGCGTCGGCTCCGGGAGGAACTATGGCTACACCTTC. This encodes CSVGSGRNYGYTF.

The CDR3 spells CASSIAERETQYF. The CDR3 region has the DNA TGTGCCAGTAGTATAGCCGAGAGAGAGACCCAGTACTTC. The genes are TRBV19 and TRBJ2-5; unclear D gene. This CDR3 spans 13 amino acids. Trimming removed 1 base at V and 4 bases at J, with 7 bases between. The germline V gene encodes CDR1 LNHDA and CDR2 SQIVND (reference sequence).

The chain combines TRBV3-1 (or the pseudogene TRBV3-2) with TRBJ1-2, with 7 bases aligning to TRBD1. The CDR3 consists of 13 residues. The junction had 3 bases not matched to a gene; V was cut back by 3 bases and J by 5 bases. CDR1 is LGHDT and CDR2 is YNNKEL in the germline V gene (reference sequence). The CDR3 sequence: CASSQDRKYGYTF. CDR3 coding DNA: TGTGCCAGCAGCCAGGACAGGAAATATGGCTACACCTTC.

V gene TRBV5-8 combines with J gene TRBJ2-7; a weak D match, TRBD1 (5 bases). Germline V gene sequence: CDR1 SGHTS, CDR2 YDEGEE. The CDR3 is made up of 14 amino acids. With 0 bases removed from V and 5 bases from J, the gap between germline ends came to 12 bases. The CDR3 DNA reads TGTGCCAGCAGCTTGGGGTGGCAGGGCCACGAGCAGTACTTC. This codes for CASSLGWQGHEQYF.

The V call is TRBV29-1, the J call TRBJ1-2; tentatively, D is TRBD1 (5 bases). Germline V lookup: CDR1 SQVTM, CDR2 ANQGSEA. The CDR3 length is 14 residues. V lost 4 bases and J 7 bases, leaving 19 bases between the germline ends. The CDR3 sequence: CSVVSGVGGAGYTF. DNA for the CDR3: TGCAGCGTTGTCTCTGGCGTGGGCGGGGCTGGCTACACCTTC.

This clone was seen only once. The chain carries TRBV3-1 (or the pseudogene TRBV3-2) and TRBJ1-3; D remains ambiguous. The V end lost 1 base, the J end lost 4 bases, and 11 bases lay between the germline ends. The CDR3 length is 15 residues. Germline CDR1 is LGHDT and CDR2 is YNNKEL (reference sequence). The CDR3 protein is CASSQGEAYGNTIYF. The DNA for the CDR3 is TGTGCCAGCAGCCAAGGTGAGGCGTACGGAAACACCATATATTTT.

A single count supports this clone. The V gene is TRBV2, the J gene TRBJ2-1, with 10 bases fitting TRBD1. With 6 bases clipped from V and 9 bases from J, the junction kept 8 bases outside the gene matches. Per germline, CDR1 SNHLY and CDR2 FYNNEI. The CDR3 has 14 residues. As DNA, the CDR3 is TGTGCCAGCAGCCGGGACAGGGGTTGGGGTGAGCAGTTCTTC. As protein: CASSRDRGWGEQFF.

The chain joins TRBV19 to TRBJ1-5; possible D gene TRBD1, 6 bases. Germline values: CDR1 LNHDA, CDR2 SQIVND (reference sequence). The CDR3 totals 18 residues. The germline V and J ends were trimmed by 7 bases and 0 bases, with 22 bases remaining between them. This CDR3 reads CASKSRGWGLDSNQPQHF. For the CDR3, the DNA is TGTGCCAGTAAATCCAGGGGATGGGGTTTAGATAGCAATCAGCCCCAGCATTTT.

The V and J genes are TRBV7-8 and TRBJ2-1, with a possible D match to TRBD1 (6 bases). The CDR3 length is 15 residues. Trimming removed 5 bases from V and 1 base from J, with 12 bases in between. Germline CDR1 and CDR2: SGHVS and FQNEAQ. In DNA, the CDR3 is TGTGCCAGCAGCGCGAGAACAGGGTCCTACAATGAGCAGTTCTTC. Protein sequence: CASSARTGSYNEQFF.

A note on this clone: Other DNA sequences within the sample encode an identical CDR3. This chain connects TRBV18 to TRBJ1-5; 8 positions match TRBD1. CDR3 length: 14 residues. The germline V gene encodes CDR1 KGHSH and CDR2 LQKENI. V was clipped by 6 bases and J by 7 bases; unmatched bases: 8. The CDR3 DNA reads as TGTGCCAGCTCCCCAGGACAGGGTTCCCAGCCCCAGCATTTT. It codes for CASSPGQGSQPQHF.

The genes are TRBV3-1 (or the pseudogene TRBV3-2) and TRBJ2-5; 12 nucleotides line up with TRBD2. Germline CDR1 LGHDT, CDR2 YNNKEL (reference sequence). Trimming took 4 bases from V and 0 from J; bases not matched to a gene: 9. This CDR3 has 18 amino acids. The CDR3 coding sequence is TGTGCCAGCAGCCCTAGGACTAGCGGGACTCTGTACCAAGAGACCCAGTACTTC. Protein: CASSPRTSGTLYQETQYF.

The gene calls are TRBV30 and TRBJ1-1, with D possibly matching TRBD1 (5 bases). There are 12 residues in the CDR3. Between the trimmed V and J ends, which lost 4 bases and 5 bases, there was a span of 11 bases. Germline V gene sequence: CDR1 GTSNPN, CDR2 SVGIG (reference sequence). CDR3 nucleotide sequence: TGTGCCTGGACCAGGGTACAGACTGAAGCTTTCTTT. It translates to CAWTRVQTEAFF.

The chain has TRBV27 and TRBJ2-3, with D possibly being TRBD2 (6 bases). CDR1 is MNHEY and CDR2 is SMNVEV in the germline V gene (reference sequence). CDR3 length: 14 residues. Trimming cost V 6 bases and J 5 bases, with 15 bases left between them. CDR3 sequence reads: CASRVPGLGDTQYF. The CDR3 bases are TGTGCCAGCAGAGTCCCGGGACTCGGAGATACGCAGTATTTT.

The V and J genes are TRBV6-6 and TRBJ1-4; TRBD1 matches 7 bases. Germline V gives CDR1 MNHNY, CDR2 SVGAGI (reference sequence). V was clipped by 5 bases and J by 7 bases; unmatched bases: 10. The CDR3 has 15 amino acids. DNA for the CDR3: TGTGCCAGCAGTCCTCGACAGGGAGTCCGTGAAAAACTGTTTTTT. It is translated as CASSPRQGVREKLFF.

V is TRBV7-2 and J is TRBJ2-5, with 7 bases aligning to TRBD2. The CDR3 spans 15 residues. Looked up from germline, CDR1 is SGHTA and CDR2 is FQGNSA. J was trimmed by 5 bases and V by 4 bases; bases with no gene match: 10. The chain's CDR3 is CASSSAGRLRETQYF. The CDR3 DNA reads TGTGCCAGCAGCTCAGCGGGGCGGCTCCGTGAGACCCAGTACTTC.

This sequence joins TRBV7-6 and TRBJ1-5; TRBD1 matches 8 bases. The CDR3 loop spans 16 amino acids. J was trimmed by 3 bases and V by 3 bases; bases with no gene match: 7. The germline gives CDR1 SGHVS, CDR2 FNYEAQ. As DNA, the CDR3 is TGTGCCAGCAGCTTGGGGACAGGTAGTCTCAATCAGCCCCAGCATTTT. This codes for CASSLGTGSLNQPQHF. The whole variable domain, filled in from reference TRBV7-6 and TRBJ1-5, reads GAGVSQSPRYKVTKRGQDVALRCDPISGHVSLYWYRQALGQGPEFLTYFNYEAQQDKSGLPNDRFSAERPEGSISTLTIQRTEQRDSAMYRCASSLGTGSLNQPQHFGDGTRLSIL.

The chain employs TRBV18 and TRBJ2-3; 10 nucleotides line up with TRBD1. V lost 3 bases, J lost 4 bases, and 10 bases stayed unmatched. There are 17 residues in the CDR3. In germline, CDR1 is KGHSH, CDR2 LQKENI. The CDR3 here is CASSPTVRDRGADTQYF. The CDR3, as DNA: TGTGCCAGCTCACCGACCGTACGGGACAGGGGCGCAGATACGCAGTATTTT.

In this sample, this clone turned up once. The rearrangement uses TRBV19 and TRBJ1-1; 11 bases fit TRBD1. Germline trimming cut 4 bases from V and 1 base from J; bases unmatched to any gene: 5. Looked up from germline, CDR1 is LNHDA and CDR2 is SQIVND (reference sequence). The CDR3 sequence is 16 residues long. The CDR3 coding sequence is TGTGCCAGTAGTACCCGGACAGGGGGCAGGAACACTGAAGCTTTCTTT. This codes for CASSTRTGGRNTEAFF.

The rearrangement uses TRBV6-8 and TRBJ2-5; D not resolved. Germline V CDR1 and CDR2: MNHGY, SAAAGT. The CDR3 has 17 amino acids. The V gene lost 5 bases and the J gene lost 4 bases, with 23 bases spanning the gap. The CDR3 DNA reads as TGTGCCAGCAGTCAGGCACGCGATGGTAGTTTGATAGAGACCCAGTACTTC. Protein sequence: CASSQARDGSLIETQYF.

The rearrangement joins TRBV6-5 to TRBJ1-6; D call uncertain. Germline V lookup: CDR1 MNHEY, CDR2 SVGAGI. CDR3 length equals 12 residues. V was trimmed by 6 bases and J by 4 bases, leaving 4 bases between them. The CDR3 coding sequence is TGTGCCAGCAGCCAGTATAATTCACCCCTCCACTTT. Amino acid sequence: CASSQYNSPLHF.

This clone is medium-sized by share. The chain has TRBV19 and TRBJ1-5; 10 bases align to TRBD1. The CDR3 has 16 residues. After removal of 5 bases from V and 6 bases from J, the junction contained 10 bases not matched to a gene. Germline-derived CDR1 and CDR2 are LNHDA and SQIVND (reference sequence). This chain's CDR3 is CASSGRDRGVFQPQHF. CDR3 DNA: TGTGCCAGTAGTGGACGGGACAGGGGCGTTTTTCAGCCCCAGCATTTT. Combining the CDR3 with reference TRBV19 and TRBJ1-5 gives the whole variable domain DGGITQSPKYLFRKEGQNVTLSCEQNLNHDAMYWYRQDPGQGLRLIYYSQIVNDFQKGDIAEGYSVSREKKESFPLTVTSAQKNPTAFYLCASSGRDRGVFQPQHFGDGTRLSIL.

The V call is TRBV30, the J call TRBJ1-4, with TRBD1 as a possible D gene (6 bases). Deletions cut 1 base from V and 6 bases from J, with 15 bases between. From germline, CDR1 is GTSNPN and CDR2 SVGIG (reference sequence). CDR3 length equals 15 residues. In nucleotides, the CDR3 is TGTGCCTGGAGTGACCTGGTTCAGGGGTATGAAAAACTGTTTTTT. Its translation: CAWSDLVQGYEKLFF.

The J gene is TRBJ1-2, the V gene TRBV5-6; D remains ambiguous. There are 15 residues in the CDR3. Per germline, CDR1 SGHDT and CDR2 YYEEEE. V lost 0 bases, J lost 0 bases, and 9 bases lay in between. CDR3 amino acids: CASSLVTPANYGYTF. The CDR3 region has the DNA TGTGCCAGCAGCTTGGTCACACCTGCTAACTATGGCTACACCTTC.

The J gene is TRBJ1-2, the V gene TRBV28, with a weak D call TRBD1 (6 bases). This CDR3 is built from 15 residues. Germline CDR1 MDHEN, CDR2 SYDVKM. Here the CDR3 reads CAINDPAGVNYGYTF. In nucleotides, the CDR3 is TGTGCAATTAATGACCCGGCAGGGGTCAACTATGGCTACACCTTC.

The J gene is TRBJ2-2, the V gene TRBV9; 9 positions match TRBD1. V shed 4 bases, J shed 6 bases, and the junction held 4 bases outside the gene matches. The CDR3 is 14 amino acids. The germline gives CDR1 SGDLS, CDR2 YYNGEE. The CDR3 DNA follows: TGTGCCAGCAGCCAGGACAGGGGATCCGGGGAGCTGTTTTTT. Translating gives CASSQDRGSGELFF.

V gene TRBV6-5 combines with J gene TRBJ1-4; perhaps TRBD1 as D (6 bases). V was trimmed by 4 bases and J by 10 bases, leaving 10 bases between them. CDR3 size: 12 residues. From germline, CDR1 is MNHEY and CDR2 SVGAGI. This chain's CDR3 is CASSSQQGKLFF. CDR3 DNA: TGTGCCAGCAGTTCCCAACAGGGAAAACTGTTTTTT.

The chain employs TRBV7-9 and TRBJ1-1; 7 nucleotides match TRBD1. The CDR3 length is 14 residues. From germline, CDR1 is SEHNR and CDR2 FQNEAQ (reference sequence). V lost 7 bases, J lost 2 bases, and 7 bases stayed unmatched. The CDR3, as DNA: TGTGCCAGCATAAAGGGACAGCCCAACACTGAAGCTTTCTTT. Translation: CASIKGQPNTEAFF. The full variable domain, in which reference TRBV7-9 and TRBJ1-1 provide the parts outside the CDR3, is DTGVSQNPRHKITKRGQNVTFRCDPISEHNRLYWYRQTLGQGPEFLTYFQNEAQLEKSRLLSDRFSAERPKGSFSTLEIQRTEQGDSAMYLCASIKGQPNTEAFFGQGTRLTVV.

This clone showed up just once. The rearrangement uses TRBV5-1 and TRBJ1-6; 8 bases are shared with TRBD1. V lost 5 bases to trimming and J lost 7 bases; unmatched junction nucleotides: 5. CDR3 length: 14 residues. The germline V gene has CDR1 SGHRS and CDR2 YFSETQ. As DNA, the CDR3 is TGCGCCAGCAGAACTACAGGGGGGAATTCACCCCTCCACTTT. As protein: CASRTTGGNSPLHF. Drawing the rest from reference TRBV5-1 and TRBJ1-6, the complete variable domain is KAGVTQTPRYLIKTRGQQVTLSCSPISGHRSVSWYQQTPGQGLQFLFEYFSETQRNKGNFPGRFSGRQFSNSRSEMNVSTLELGDSALYLCASRTTGGNSPLHFGNGTRLTVT.